This is a list of T cell receptor beta chains from one sample in a study of T-cell memory formation after mild COVID-19. TCRdb re-called the 5' RACE reads with MiXCR, one entry per CDR3 protein. The data contain 290,000 or so distinct CDR3 sequences, around 19% of them singletons. Sequencing was carried out using PBMCs or a T cell subset sorted from them (not recorded which). The receptors were gathered from a man younger than 35 who had mild COVID-19 (a few samples of this study predate the infection). Cell type and time point are not known. CDR3s include the opening cysteine and the closing phenylalanine or tryptophan. A D gene is named only where the DNA matches it firmly. The listing skips clone size in some rows; elsewhere it reads once, few, many or a size class.

>-|TRBV4-3|few|TRBJ2-1
CASSQEPRSNEQFF
>TRBD1|TRBV19|-|TRBJ2-4
CASRIGSGQTPNIQYF
>-|TRBV7-9|-|TRBJ2-7
CASSYERDYEQYF
>-|TRBV12-3/TRBV12-4|-|TRBJ1-3
CASSLGQWGSGNTIYF
>-|TRBV5-5|few|TRBJ2-5
CASSGWGQRYF
>-|TRBV18|-|TRBJ2-7
CASSESEGYEQYF
>TRBD1|TRBV9|-|TRBJ2-3
CASSEDRLTDTQYF
>-|TRBV6-2/TRBV6-3|-|TRBJ1-2
CASSYSKGSLHGYTF
>-|TRBV7-8|-|TRBJ2-4
CASSLTLDKNIQYF
>TRBD1|TRBV11-3|-|TRBJ2-3
CASSPDRAGTDTQYF
>-|TRBV5-1|-|TRBJ1-1
CASSPGWGMNTEAFF
>-|TRBV7-9|-|TRBJ2-3
CASSLAGTEGTDTQYF
>-|TRBV7-6|-|TRBJ2-1
CASSRTGESGNNEQFF
>TRBD2|TRBV20-1|-|TRBJ2-3
CSAPRAGGGTDTQYF
>-|TRBV12-3/TRBV12-4|many|TRBJ2-3
CASSLAVHSTDTQYF
>-|TRBV28|-|TRBJ1-6
CATLGAGNPYNSPLHF
>TRBD1|TRBV7-3|few|TRBJ1-2
CANRTGVNYGYTF
>TRBD1|TRBV3-1|few|TRBJ1-2
CASSRGQSNYGYTF
>-|TRBV7-2|-|TRBJ1-5
CASSLEYQPQHF
>TRBD1|TRBV4-1|-|TRBJ2-1
CASSQDGTGDEQFF
>-|TRBV20-1|few|TRBJ1-5
CSASADSNQPQHF
>-|TRBV21-1|-|TRBJ1-1
CASSKGYKAFF
>TRBD1|TRBV27|many|TRBJ1-1
CASSSAGTGYPEAFF
>-|TRBV7-9|few|TRBJ2-3
CASSYAGADTQYF
>-|TRBV5-1|few|TRBJ2-7
CASSYGDNYDEQYF
>-|TRBV6-5|few|TRBJ1-5
CASSYAQINQPQHF
>-|TRBV13|-|TRBJ2-1
CASSTSRVGNEQFF
>-|TRBV5-1|-|TRBJ1-2
CASSFGIGPGYGYTF
>-|TRBV20-1|few|TRBJ1-5
CSASQGNQPQHF
>-|TRBV4-2|-|TRBJ2-7
CASSQIGGAGTYEQYF
>TRBD2|TRBV10-3|-|TRBJ2-1
CAISESVAGGNNEQFF
>-|TRBV6-2/TRBV6-3|many|TRBJ2-5
CASRPWTEETQYF
>-|TRBV5-1|-|TRBJ1-5
CASSILPRGGGNQPQHF
>-|TRBV7-2|few|TRBJ2-3
CASSFYRDTQYF
>-|TRBV9|few|TRBJ1-5
CASSPTGGAKQPQHF
>-|TRBV6-5|few|TRBJ1-6
CASREKLDSPLHF
>-|TRBV29-1|-|TRBJ2-6
CSVVWASGANVLTF
>TRBD1|TRBV7-9|few|TRBJ1-2
CASRPGTGYGYTF
>TRBD1|TRBV9|few|TRBJ1-1
CASSALQGDGGNTEAFF
>TRBD2|TRBV6-6|few|TRBJ2-1
CASSSPAGAYNEQFF
>TRBD1|TRBV7-2|many|TRBJ1-3
CASSYTTGGSGNTIYF
>TRBD1|TRBV12-3/TRBV12-4|few|TRBJ2-5
CASSHRGTVKTQYF
>-|TRBV29-1|few|TRBJ1-2
CSVKTGDYGYTF
>-|TRBV12-3/TRBV12-4|-|TRBJ2-3
CASSPGGMYTDTQYF
>-|TRBV9|-|TRBJ2-2
CASSVVWTGELFF
>TRBD1|TRBV29-1|-|TRBJ2-3
CSVDQGAGDTQYF
>-|TRBV7-9|-|TRBJ1-1
CASSLERETEDFF
>-|TRBV10-2|-|TRBJ2-5
CARRAAGETQYF
>-|TRBV7-9|few|TRBJ2-3
CASSLTQAGDTQYF
>-|TRBV12-3/TRBV12-4|-|TRBJ1-1
CASWGSTEAFF
>-|TRBV12-3/TRBV12-4|-|TRBJ2-7
CASSLGWNEQYF
>TRBD2|TRBV20-1|-|TRBJ2-3
CSAEPPAGRLPSTDTQYF
>-|TRBV7-9|-|TRBJ1-1
CASRAGNTEAFF
>-|TRBV6-2/TRBV6-3|-|TRBJ2-5
CASRYRETQYF
>-|TRBV2|few|TRBJ2-5
CASSQSHGEDQETQYF
>-|TRBV19|-|TRBJ1-2
CASSIRRQARGGGYTF
>-|TRBV7-9|-|TRBJ2-3
CASSPQDLTDTQYF
>TRBD1|TRBV28|-|TRBJ1-1
CASSPGQGIPLLF
>-|TRBV7-2|-|TRBJ2-1
CASSQLGEQFF